This note documents a single T cell receptor (beta chain) sequence. V dropped 3 bases and J dropped 8 bases, with 16 bases sitting between them. Looked up from germline, CDR1 is MDHEN and CDR2 is SYDVKM. The CDR3 is made up of 15 amino acids. The sample belongs to a study of blood T cell repertoires in COVID-19. Study-level information: COVID-19 samples collected from the United States, Italy and Spain covered acute and convalescent phases. Nucleic acid was either cDNA or gDNA, and it came from T cells, B-cell-depleted T cells, or PBMCs.

The repertoire was sequenced with immunoSEQ multiplex PCR; TCRdb's copy has only in-frame clones and lacks some. This table holds 310,000 or so clones, around 87% found once. The sequencing sample was made of peripheral blood. The gene calls are TRBV28 and TRBJ1-4; D may be TRBD1 (5 bases). The clonotype comes from a man aged 70 or older with acute or convalescent COVID-19. CDR3 sequence reads: CASSFSTGGVEKLFF. In DNA, the CDR3 is TGTGCCAGCAGTTTCAGTACGGGGGGGGTGGAAAAACTGTTTTTT.